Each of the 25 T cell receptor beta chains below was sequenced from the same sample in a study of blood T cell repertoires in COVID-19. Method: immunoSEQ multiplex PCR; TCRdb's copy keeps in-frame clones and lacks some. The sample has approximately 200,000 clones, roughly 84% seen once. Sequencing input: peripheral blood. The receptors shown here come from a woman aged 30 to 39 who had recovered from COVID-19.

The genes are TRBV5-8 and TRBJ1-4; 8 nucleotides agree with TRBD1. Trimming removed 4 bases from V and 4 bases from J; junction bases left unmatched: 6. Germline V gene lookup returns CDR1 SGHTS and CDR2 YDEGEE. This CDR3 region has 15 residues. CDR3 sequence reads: CASSKTGAFNEKLFF. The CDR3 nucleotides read TGTGCCAGCAGCAAGACAGGGGCTTTTAATGAAAAACTGTTTTTT.

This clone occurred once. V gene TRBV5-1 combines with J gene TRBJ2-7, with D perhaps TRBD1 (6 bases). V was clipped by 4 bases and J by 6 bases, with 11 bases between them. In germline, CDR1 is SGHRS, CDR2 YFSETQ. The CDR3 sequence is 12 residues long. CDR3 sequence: CASSLDRFEQYF. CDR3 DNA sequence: TGCGCCAGCAGCCTTGACAGGTTCGAGCAGTACTTC.

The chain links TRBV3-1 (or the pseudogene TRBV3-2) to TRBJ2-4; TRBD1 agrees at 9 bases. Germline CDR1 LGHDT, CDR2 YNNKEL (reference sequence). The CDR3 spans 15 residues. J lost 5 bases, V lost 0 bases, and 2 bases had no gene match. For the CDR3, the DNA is TGTGCCAGCAGCCAAGAGGGACAGGGCGAAAACATTCAGTACTTC. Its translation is CASSQEGQGENIQYF.

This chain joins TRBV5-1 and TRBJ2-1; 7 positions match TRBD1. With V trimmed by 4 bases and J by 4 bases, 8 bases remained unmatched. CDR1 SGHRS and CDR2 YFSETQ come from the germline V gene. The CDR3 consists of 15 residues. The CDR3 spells CASSRAGTEYNEQFF. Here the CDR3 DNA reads TGCGCCAGCAGCAGAGCCGGGACAGAATACAATGAGCAGTTCTTC.

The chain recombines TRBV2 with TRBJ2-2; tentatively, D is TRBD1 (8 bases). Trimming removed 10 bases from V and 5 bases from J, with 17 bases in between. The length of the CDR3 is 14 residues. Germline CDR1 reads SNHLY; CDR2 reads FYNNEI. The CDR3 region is CATHTGGGTGELFF. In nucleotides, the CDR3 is TGTGCCACCCACACAGGGGGAGGGACCGGGGAGCTGTTTTTT.

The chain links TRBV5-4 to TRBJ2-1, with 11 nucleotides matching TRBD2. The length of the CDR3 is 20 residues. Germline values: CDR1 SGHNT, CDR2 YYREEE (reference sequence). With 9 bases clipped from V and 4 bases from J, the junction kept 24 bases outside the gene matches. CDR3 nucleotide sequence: TGTGCCACTCAAAAAAAGCCGGGACTAGCGGCCCACCCTCGTTACAATGAGCAGTTCTTC. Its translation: CATQKKPGLAAHPRYNEQFF.

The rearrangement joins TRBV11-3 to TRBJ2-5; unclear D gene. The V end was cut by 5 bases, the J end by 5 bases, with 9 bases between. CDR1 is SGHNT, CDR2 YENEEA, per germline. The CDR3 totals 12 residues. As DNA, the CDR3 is TGTGCCAGCAGCCGTCCCGGGGAGACCCAGTACTTC. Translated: CASSRPGETQYF. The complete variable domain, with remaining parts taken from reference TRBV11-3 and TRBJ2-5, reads EAGVVQSPRYKIIEKKQPVAFWCNPISGHNTLYWYLQNLGQGPELLIRYENEEAVDDSQLPKDRFSAERLKGVDSTLKIQPAELGDSAVYLCASSRPGETQYFGPGTRLLVL.

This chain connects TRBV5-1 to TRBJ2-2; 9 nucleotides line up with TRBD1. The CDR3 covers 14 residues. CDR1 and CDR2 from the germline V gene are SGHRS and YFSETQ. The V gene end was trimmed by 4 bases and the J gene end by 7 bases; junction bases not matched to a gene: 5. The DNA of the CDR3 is TGCGCCAGCAGCAAGACAGGGGGGAGCGGGGAGCTGTTTTTT. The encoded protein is CASSKTGGSGELFF.

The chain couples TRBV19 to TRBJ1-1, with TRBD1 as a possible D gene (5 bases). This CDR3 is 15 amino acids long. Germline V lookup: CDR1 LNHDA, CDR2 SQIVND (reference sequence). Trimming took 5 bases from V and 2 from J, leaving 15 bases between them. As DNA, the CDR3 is TGTGCCAGTAGTCGGAGGGGCATATCTAACACTGAAGCTTTCTTT. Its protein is CASSRRGISNTEAFF.

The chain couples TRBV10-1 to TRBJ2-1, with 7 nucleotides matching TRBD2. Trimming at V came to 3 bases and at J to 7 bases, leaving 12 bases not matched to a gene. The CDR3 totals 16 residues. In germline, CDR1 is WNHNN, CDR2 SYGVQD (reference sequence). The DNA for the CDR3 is TGCGCCAGCAGTGAAGAACGGCGTTCTAGCGGTAATGAGCAGTTCTTC. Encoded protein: CASSEERRSSGNEQFF.

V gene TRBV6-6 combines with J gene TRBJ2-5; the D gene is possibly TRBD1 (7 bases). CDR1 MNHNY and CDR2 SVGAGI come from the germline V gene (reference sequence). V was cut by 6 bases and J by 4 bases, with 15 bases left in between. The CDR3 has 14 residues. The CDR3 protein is CASSKQGRGETQYF. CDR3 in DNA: TGTGCCAGCAGCAAACAGGGGCGGGGAGAGACCCAGTACTTC.

CDR3 region: CASSLGGQGGEAFF. In DNA, the CDR3 is TGTGCCAGCAGTTTGGGGGGACAGGGCGGTGAAGCTTTCTTT. This chain links TRBV28 with TRBJ1-1; 9 bases are shared with TRBD1. Per the germline V gene, CDR1 is MDHEN and CDR2 is SYDVKM. The CDR3 is 14 residues long. V lost 3 bases, J lost 7 bases, and 6 bases stayed unmatched.

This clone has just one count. The CDR3 sequence: CASSSRNQPQHF. Here the CDR3 DNA reads TGTGCCAGCAGTTCGCGGAATCAGCCCCAGCATTTT. The J gene is TRBJ1-5, the V gene TRBV28; D call uncertain. Trimming left V 4 bases short and J 4 bases short, with 5 bases between. Germline V gives CDR1 MDHEN, CDR2 SYDVKM. This CDR3 comprises 12 residues.

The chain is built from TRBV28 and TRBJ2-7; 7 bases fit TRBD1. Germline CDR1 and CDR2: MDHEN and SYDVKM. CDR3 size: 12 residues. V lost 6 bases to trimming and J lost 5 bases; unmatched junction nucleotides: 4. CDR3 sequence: CASRPQGDEQYF. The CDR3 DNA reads TGTGCCAGCAGACCCCAGGGGGACGAGCAGTACTTC.

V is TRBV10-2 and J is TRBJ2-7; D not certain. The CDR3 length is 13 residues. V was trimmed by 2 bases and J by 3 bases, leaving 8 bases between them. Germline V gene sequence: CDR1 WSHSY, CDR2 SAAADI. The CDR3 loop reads CASSEPRLYEQYF. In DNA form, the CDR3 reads TGCGCCAGCAGTGAGCCCAGGCTCTACGAGCAGTACTTC.

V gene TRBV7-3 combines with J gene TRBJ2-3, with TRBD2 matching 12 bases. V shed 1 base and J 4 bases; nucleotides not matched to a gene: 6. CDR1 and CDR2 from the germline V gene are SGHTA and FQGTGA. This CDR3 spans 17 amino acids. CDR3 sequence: CASSLNLAGGPADTQYF. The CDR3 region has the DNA TGTGCCAGCAGCTTAAACCTAGCGGGAGGGCCGGCAGATACGCAGTATTTT.

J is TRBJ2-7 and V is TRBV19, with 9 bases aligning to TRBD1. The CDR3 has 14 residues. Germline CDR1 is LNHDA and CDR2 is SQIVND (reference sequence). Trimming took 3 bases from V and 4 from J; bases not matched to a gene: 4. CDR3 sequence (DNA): TGTGCCAGTAGTATGGCGGGACAGGGTTACGAGCAGTACTTC. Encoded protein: CASSMAGQGYEQYF.

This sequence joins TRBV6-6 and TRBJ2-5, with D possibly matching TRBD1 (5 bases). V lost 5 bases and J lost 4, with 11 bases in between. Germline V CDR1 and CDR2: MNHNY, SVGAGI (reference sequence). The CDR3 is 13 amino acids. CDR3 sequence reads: CASSKQVGETQYF. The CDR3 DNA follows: TGTGCCAGCAGTAAACAGGTTGGAGAGACCCAGTACTTC.

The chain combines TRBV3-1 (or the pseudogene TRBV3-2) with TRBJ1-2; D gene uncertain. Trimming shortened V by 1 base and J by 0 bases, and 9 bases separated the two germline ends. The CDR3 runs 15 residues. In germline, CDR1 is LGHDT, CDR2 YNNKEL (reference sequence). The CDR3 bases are TGTGCCAGCAGCCAAGGGGCAGACGCTAACTATGGCTACACCTTC. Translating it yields CASSQGADANYGYTF.

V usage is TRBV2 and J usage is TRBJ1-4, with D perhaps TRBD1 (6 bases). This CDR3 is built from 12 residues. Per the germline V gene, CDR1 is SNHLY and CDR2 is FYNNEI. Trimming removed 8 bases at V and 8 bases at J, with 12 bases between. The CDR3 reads CASRRGGEKLFF. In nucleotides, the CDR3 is TGTGCCAGCCGGAGGGGGGGAGAAAAACTGTTTTTT.

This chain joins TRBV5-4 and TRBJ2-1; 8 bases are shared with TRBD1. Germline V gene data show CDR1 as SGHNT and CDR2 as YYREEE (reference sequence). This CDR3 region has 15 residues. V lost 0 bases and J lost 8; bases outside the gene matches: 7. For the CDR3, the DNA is TGTGCCAGCAGCTTGGAGTGGACAGGGTTCCATGAGCAGTTCTTC. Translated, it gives CASSLEWTGFHEQFF.

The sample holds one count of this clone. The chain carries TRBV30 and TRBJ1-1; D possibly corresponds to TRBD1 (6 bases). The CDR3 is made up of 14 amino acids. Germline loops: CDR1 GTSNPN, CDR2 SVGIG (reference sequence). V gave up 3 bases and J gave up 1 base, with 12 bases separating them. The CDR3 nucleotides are TGTGCCTGGAGAGGGGGAATCAGGAACACTGAAGCTTTCTTT. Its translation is CAWRGGIRNTEAFF.

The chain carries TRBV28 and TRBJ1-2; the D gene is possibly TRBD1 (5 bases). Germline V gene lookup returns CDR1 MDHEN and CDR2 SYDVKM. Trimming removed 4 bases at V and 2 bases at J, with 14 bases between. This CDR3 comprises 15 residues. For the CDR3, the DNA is TGTGCCAGCAGTTCCCCGGGGGTCAGGAACTATGGCTACACCTTC. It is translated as CASSSPGVRNYGYTF.

The CDR3 DNA follows: TGCGCCAGCAGCTTGGTAGGCGGCGGGGGGCCCCAGCATTTT. Translating it yields CASSLVGGGGPQHF. The chain links TRBV5-1 to TRBJ1-5, with D possibly being TRBD1 (5 bases). From germline, CDR1 is SGHRS and CDR2 YFSETQ. Trimming removed 0 bases from V and 9 bases from J, with 13 bases in between. This CDR3 spans 14 amino acids.

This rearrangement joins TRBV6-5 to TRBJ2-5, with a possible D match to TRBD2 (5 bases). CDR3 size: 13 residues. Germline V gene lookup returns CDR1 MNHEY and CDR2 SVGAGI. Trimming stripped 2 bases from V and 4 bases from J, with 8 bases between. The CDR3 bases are TGTGCCAGCAGTTACGGGAGAGGAGAGACCCAGTACTTC. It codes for CASSYGRGETQYF.